The TCR beta chain described here comes from a study of blood T cells in healthy people across ages. Together with a sample-barcoded 5' primer, a J-beta primer mix was included in a second PCR lasting roughly 6 to 12 cycles. MiXCR, applied by TCRdb to the 5' RACE reads, yields one record per CDR3 protein. The table lists roughly 1,700,000 distinct CDR3 sequences, 28% of them singletons, with approximately 7.7% in the top ten. This receptor was identified in a woman aged 30 to 39 in good health. The source material was blood.

CDR3 region: CSARKGGKYNEQFF. Here the CDR3 DNA reads TGCAGTGCTAGAAAGGGCGGGAAATACAATGAGCAGTTCTTC. V and J are TRBV20-1 and TRBJ2-1; TRBD2 might be the D (6 bases). The V end lost 2 bases, the J end lost 4 bases, and 12 bases lay between the germline ends. This CDR3 has 14 amino acids. Germline assignment: CDR1 DFQATT and CDR2 SNEGSKA (reference sequence).